These T cell receptor beta chains were read from a single sample in a study of T cell responses to AZD1222 COVID-19 vaccine. TCRdb's table, derived via immunoSEQ multiplex PCR, lists solely in-frame clones and lacks some. The repertoire consists of tens of thousands of clones, with more than 85% occurring once and the leading ten covering roughly 3.1%. The sequenced sample was peripheral blood, obtained 28 days after the second AZD1222 dose. The receptors originated from an adult who received the AZD1222 COVID-19 vaccine. Each CDR3 is given with its conserved first and last residue. Each record gives: V gene, D gene, J gene, clone size, CDR3 protein, CDR3 DNA. A D gene is named only where the DNA matches it firmly. A clone size is listed for some rows: how often the clone was seen (once, few, many), or a class if it is expanded.

TRBV4-3	NA	TRBJ1-1	NA	CASSQGVSTEAFF	TGCGCCAGCAGCCAAGGGGTCAGCACTGAAGCTTTCTTT
TRBV9	TRBD1	TRBJ1-6	NA	CASSLRDRGPLHF	TGTGCCAGCAGCCTAAGGGACAGAGGACCCCTCCACTTT
TRBV30	NA	TRBJ1-6	NA	CAWSVFDNSPLHF	TGTGCCTGGAGTGTATTCGATAATTCACCCCTCCACTTT
TRBV19	NA	TRBJ2-6	NA	CASKRGENIHLSGANVLTF	TGTGCCAGTAAAAGAGGGGAAAATATCCATCTCTCTGGGGCCAACGTCCTGACTTTC
TRBV2	NA	TRBJ1-4	NA	CASSDSTENEKLFF	TGTGCCAGCAGTGACAGTACAGAGAATGAAAAACTGTTTTTT
TRBV4-1	TRBD2	TRBJ2-2	once	CASSHDGTSGGWSTGELFF	TGCGCCAGCAGCCATGACGGGACTAGCGGGGGCTGGAGCACCGGGGAGCTGTTTTTT
TRBV9	NA	TRBJ2-7	NA	CASSPWGLDTEQYF	TGTGCCAGCAGCCCGTGGGGGTTGGATACCGAGCAGTACTTC
TRBV7-9	NA	TRBJ1-5	NA	CASSLAKGRDNQPQHF	TGTGCCAGCAGCTTAGCGAAGGGGAGGGACAATCAGCCCCAGCATTTT
TRBV4-3	NA	TRBJ2-6	once	CASSQDGGTGANVLTF	TGCGCCAGCAGCCAAGATGGGGGGACTGGGGCCAACGTCCTGACTTTC
TRBV30	NA	TRBJ1-5	NA	CAWSVPGIGNQPQHF	TGTGCCTGGAGTGTACCAGGGATCGGCAATCAGCCCCAGCATTTT
TRBV2	NA	TRBJ1-2	NA	CASSEGRPNYGYTF	TGTGCCAGCAGTGAAGGAAGGCCTAACTATGGCTACACCTTC
TRBV4-3	TRBD1	TRBJ1-2	NA	CASSQAQGATYGYTF	TGCGCCAGCAGCCAAGCACAGGGGGCTACGTATGGCTACACCTTC
TRBV5-4	NA	TRBJ2-3	NA	CASSPWGLRTDTQYF	TGTGCCAGCAGTCCGTGGGGACTCCGCACAGATACGCAGTATTTT
TRBV20-1	TRBD1	TRBJ1-3	NA	CSASYRGTGGNTIYF	TGCAGTGCTAGTTACAGGGGAACGGGCGGAAACACCATATATTTT
TRBV5-1	NA	TRBJ1-2	NA	CASSLDRHGYTF	TGCGCCAGCAGCTTGGACAGACATGGCTACACCTTC
TRBV19	NA	TRBJ2-5	NA	CASSMGTTGETQYF	TGTGCCAGTAGTATGGGCACTACAGGGGAGACCCAGTACTTC
TRBV27	TRBD1	TRBJ2-7	NA	CASRAGTGLNEQYF	TGTGCCAGCAGAGCCGGGACAGGGCTAAACGAGCAGTACTTC
TRBV2	NA	TRBJ1-2	NA	CASSEESIGYGYTF	TGTGCCAGCAGTGAGGAGTCGATCGGATATGGCTACACCTTC
TRBV11-3	TRBD1	TRBJ1-2	NA	CASSPGTDYGYTF	TGTGCCAGCAGCCCCGGGACAGACTATGGCTACACCTTC
TRBV11-2	NA	TRBJ1-4	NA	CASSPLLGPGAPNEKLFF	TGTGCCAGCAGCCCTCTACTTGGTCCGGGGGCGCCTAATGAAAAACTGTTTTTT
TRBV12-3/TRBV12-4	TRBD1	TRBJ1-2	NA	CASSPTGVYGYTF	TGTGCCAGCAGCCCGACAGGGGTATATGGCTACACCTTC
TRBV5-1	NA	TRBJ2-3	NA	CASSLGQSTDTQYF	TGCGCCAGCAGCTTGGGACAGTCCACAGATACGCAGTATTTT
TRBV19	NA	TRBJ1-2	NA	CASRVTGEYGYTF	TGTGCCAGTAGAGTGACGGGGGAATATGGCTACACCTTC
TRBV11-2	NA	TRBJ2-7	NA	CASSFPRGNPGYEQYF	TGTGCCAGCAGCTTTCCCCGGGGGAATCCAGGTTACGAGCAGTACTTC
TRBV11-1	TRBD2	TRBJ2-7	once	CASSPASGTYEQYF	TGTGCCAGCAGCCCAGCTAGCGGTACCTACGAGCAGTACTTC
TRBV5-6	NA	TRBJ2-3	once	CASSYTTDTQYF	TGTGCCAGCAGCTACACCACAGATACGCAGTATTTT
TRBV6-2/TRBV6-3	NA	TRBJ1-4	NA	CASSTIPRGRANEKLFF	TGTGCCAGCAGTACGATCCCCAGGGGTCGCGCTAATGAAAAACTGTTTTTT
TRBV19	NA	TRBJ1-4	NA	CASSIFGGPTNEKLFF	TGTGCCAGTAGTATATTCGGGGGACCAACTAATGAAAAACTGTTTTTT
TRBV5-6	NA	TRBJ1-5	NA	CASSLQGGAQPQHF	TGTGCCAGCAGCTTACAAGGGGGGGCTCAGCCCCAGCATTTT
TRBV6-2/TRBV6-3	TRBD2	TRBJ2-1	NA	CASSYTIAGGHEQFF	TGTGCCAGCAGTTACACTATAGCGGGGGGGCATGAGCAGTTCTTC